This T cell receptor beta chain stems from a study of T cells in Graves' hyperthyroidism and ophthalmopathy. Per germline, CDR1 ENHRY and CDR2 SYGVKD. V was pared by 6 bases and J by 0 bases, with 12 bases between. The CDR3 extends over 14 amino acids. Criteria for exclusion of patients were uncontrolled infection, other autoimmune disease, pregnancy or lactation. Study-wide results and caveats: The blood repertoire included most of the expanded thyroid clonotypes above 0.001.

Researchers took RNA transcripts and amplified the TCR beta CDR3 regions from them. The HTBI primer set served for first-round RT-PCR of the TCR CDR3. MiXCR, applied by TCRdb to the multiplex PCR reads, yields one record per CDR3 protein. Of around 700,000 distinct CDR3 sequences listed, around 20% are singletons. This clonotype was seen repeatedly, ten times or more. Antigen unknown. The TCR comes from a woman aged 45 to 65 with Graves' hyperthyroidism that later progressed to Graves' ophthalmopathy. The sample comprised blood. V gene TRBV10-3 combines with J gene TRBJ2-7; perhaps TRBD2 as D (6 bases). CDR3 protein: CAISPGRDSYEQYF. As DNA, the CDR3 is TGTGCCATCAGCCCGGGGCGGGACTCCTACGAGCAGTACTTC.